These T cell receptor beta chains were read from a single sample in a study of T-cell memory formation after mild COVID-19. MiXCR was run by TCRdb on the 5' RACE reads, yielding one entry per CDR3 protein. The data contain around 27,000 distinct CDR3 sequences, approximately 7.4% of them singletons. The sequencing input was PBMCs or a T cell subset sorted from them (not recorded which). The receptors were gathered from an adult woman who had mild COVID-19 (a few samples of this study predate the infection). Cell type and time point are not known. CDR3s include the opening cysteine and the closing phenylalanine or tryptophan. Each record gives: clone size, J gene, V gene, D gene, CDR3 DNA, CDR3 protein. D genes are given only for firm matches. Some rows mark clone size as missing; the rest say once, few, many or name a class of expanded clone.

size: -
J: TRBJ2-7
V: TRBV7-2
D: -
DNA: TGTGCCAGCAGCTCCACCTCCGGGACATCTAACGAGCAGTACTTC
CDR3: CASSSTSGTSNEQYF

size: many
J: TRBJ2-1
V: TRBV20-1
D: TRBD2
DNA: TGCAGTGCTAGAGATGTCGGGAGGGCCATAAATGAGCAGTTCTTC
CDR3: CSARDVGRAINEQFF

size: many
J: TRBJ2-5
V: TRBV24-1
D: TRBD1
DNA: TGTGCCACCAGTGAGGGACAGGGAGAGACCCAGTACTTC
CDR3: CATSEGQGETQYF

size: many
J: TRBJ1-1
V: TRBV18
D: -
DNA: TGTGCCAGCTCACCACCCGGCGGTAGGGAAGCTTTCTTT
CDR3: CASSPPGGREAFF

size: many
J: TRBJ1-1
V: TRBV7-3
D: -
DNA: TGTGCCAGCAGCAGACACGGAGGGAACACTGAAGCTTTCTTT
CDR3: CASSRHGGNTEAFF

size: -
J: TRBJ2-3
V: TRBV5-4
D: TRBD2
DNA: TGTGCCAGCAGCTTGGGCGGGAGGGGAGATACGCAGTATTTT
CDR3: CASSLGGRGDTQYF

size: many
J: TRBJ2-3
V: TRBV9
D: TRBD2
DNA: TGTGCCAGCAGCCCGGCCGGGACTAGCGGTAGCACAGATACGCAGTATTTT
CDR3: CASSPAGTSGSTDTQYF

size: many
J: TRBJ1-4
V: TRBV30
D: -
DNA: TGTGCCTGGGTCCCCCCGGCACGTGGGGGTGAAAAACTGTTTTTT
CDR3: CAWVPPARGGEKLFF

size: many
J: TRBJ2-7
V: TRBV6-5
D: TRBD1
DNA: TGTGCCAGCAAAGATACCGGGACAGGGAGCCACGAGCAGTACTTC
CDR3: CASKDTGTGSHEQYF

size: many
J: TRBJ2-1
V: TRBV11-3
D: TRBD2
DNA: TGTGCCAGCAGCGGGGGACTAGCCCATGAGCAGTTCTTC
CDR3: CASSGGLAHEQFF

size: many
J: TRBJ1-5
V: TRBV5-1
D: TRBD1
DNA: TGCGCCAGCAGCCCCAAGGACAGGGAGGCCAATCAGCCCCAGCATTTT
CDR3: CASSPKDREANQPQHF

size: many
J: TRBJ1-6
V: TRBV5-6
D: -
DNA: TGTGCCAGCAGCTGGTACAGTGAGAGCTCCTATAATTCACCCCTCCACTTT
CDR3: CASSWYSESSYNSPLHF

size: many
J: TRBJ1-1
V: TRBV5-1
D: TRBD1
DNA: TGCGCCAGCAGCTTGGAGCCACAGGGGGCGCGTGGCACTGAAGCTTTCTTT
CDR3: CASSLEPQGARGTEAFF

size: many
J: TRBJ1-1
V: TRBV7-2
D: -
DNA: TGTGCCAGCAGCTATGCGGGGAGGATGAACACTGAAGCTTTCTTT
CDR3: CASSYAGRMNTEAFF

size: many
J: TRBJ1-5
V: TRBV7-2
D: -
DNA: TGTGCCAGCAAAGGGGACCATCAGCCCCAGCATTTT
CDR3: CASKGDHQPQHF

size: many
J: TRBJ2-3
V: TRBV4-1
D: -
DNA: TGCGCCAGCAGCCTTGGACAGAACACGGATACGCAGTATTTT
CDR3: CASSLGQNTDTQYF

size: many
J: TRBJ2-2
V: TRBV6-5
D: -
DNA: TGTGCCAGCTTTAACGGGAGACCTAACACCGGGGAGCTGTTTTTT
CDR3: CASFNGRPNTGELFF

size: many
J: TRBJ1-5
V: TRBV25-1
D: -
DNA: TGTGCCAGCAGTGAGTACAGTAGCAATCAGCCCCAGCATTTT
CDR3: CASSEYSSNQPQHF

size: many
J: TRBJ1-6
V: TRBV20-1
D: TRBD1
DNA: TGCAGTGCTAGAGACGGCCCCGGGACAGAGACTATTTCACCCCTCCACTTT
CDR3: CSARDGPGTETISPLHF

size: few
J: TRBJ2-1
V: TRBV29-1
D: TRBD2
DNA: TGCAGCGTATTTAGCGGGAGGGTTAATGAGCAGTTCTTC
CDR3: CSVFSGRVNEQFF

size: many
J: TRBJ2-2
V: TRBV24-1
D: TRBD1
DNA: TGTGCCACCAGTGACCTTGGGGTTTGGGACAGCAACACCGGGGAGCTGTTTTTT
CDR3: CATSDLGVWDSNTGELFF

size: many
J: TRBJ2-3
V: TRBV18
D: -
DNA: TGTGCCAGCTCACCGACCAGGGGGACTGAGACGCAGTATTTT
CDR3: CASSPTRGTETQYF

size: many
J: TRBJ1-2
V: TRBV10-3
D: TRBD1
DNA: TGTGCCATCAGTAGGGACAGCACTAACTATGGCTACACCTTC
CDR3: CAISRDSTNYGYTF

size: -
J: TRBJ2-7
V: TRBV18
D: TRBD1
DNA: TGTGCCAGCTCAACAGGGGCCGGATCCGAGCAGTACTTC
CDR3: CASSTGAGSEQYF

size: many
J: TRBJ2-2
V: TRBV6-5
D: -
DNA: TGTGCCAGCAGTTACGAAACTAGCTCGAACACCGGGGAGCTGTTTTTT
CDR3: CASSYETSSNTGELFF

size: many
J: TRBJ2-1
V: TRBV9
D: TRBD1
DNA: TGTGCCAGCAGCGTAGAGGGACAGGGGAGGAATGAGCAGTTCTTC
CDR3: CASSVEGQGRNEQFF

size: many
J: TRBJ1-3
V: TRBV4-1
D: -
DNA: TGCGCCAGCAGCCAAGGACTGGCAGCTACTCCTGGAAACACCATATATTTT
CDR3: CASSQGLAATPGNTIYF

size: many
J: TRBJ2-3
V: TRBV20-1
D: -
DNA: TGCAGTGCTCCGACAGAGACTTTCACAGATACGCAGTATTTT
CDR3: CSAPTETFTDTQYF

size: many
J: TRBJ2-6
V: TRBV18
D: -
DNA: TGTGCCAGCTCACCACGGGGGACCTCTGGGGCCAACGTCCTGACTTTC
CDR3: CASSPRGTSGANVLTF

size: many
J: TRBJ2-2
V: TRBV29-1
D: -
DNA: TGCAGCGTTGGACTTGGAATCGGGGAGCTGTTTTTT
CDR3: CSVGLGIGELFF